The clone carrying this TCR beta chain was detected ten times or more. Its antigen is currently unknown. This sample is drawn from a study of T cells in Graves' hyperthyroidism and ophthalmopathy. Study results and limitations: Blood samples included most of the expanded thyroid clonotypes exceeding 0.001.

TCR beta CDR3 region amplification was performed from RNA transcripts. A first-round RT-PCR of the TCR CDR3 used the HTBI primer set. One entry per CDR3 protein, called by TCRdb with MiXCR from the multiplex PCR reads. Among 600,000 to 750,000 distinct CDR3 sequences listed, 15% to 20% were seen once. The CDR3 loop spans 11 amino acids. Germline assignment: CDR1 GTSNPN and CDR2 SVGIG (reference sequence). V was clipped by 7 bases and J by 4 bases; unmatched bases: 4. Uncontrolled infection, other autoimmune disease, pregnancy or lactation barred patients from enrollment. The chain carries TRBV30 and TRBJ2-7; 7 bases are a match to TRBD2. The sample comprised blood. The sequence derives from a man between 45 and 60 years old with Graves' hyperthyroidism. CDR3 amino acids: CALGRGYEQYF. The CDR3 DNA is TGTGCCTTGGGGAGGGGATACGAGCAGTACTTC.